This record covers a single T cell receptor (beta chain). Other DNA sequences of this sample code for an identical CDR3. Germline CDR1 reads SGHRS; CDR2 reads YFSETQ. Trimming cost V 4 bases and J 1 base, with 11 bases left between them. This CDR3 spans 14 amino acids. In the authors' workflow: Estimation of nucleated cell counts was performed using reference gene primer amplification. The assay was immunoSEQ multiplex PCR, and TCRdb's table has in-frame clones only and misses some. The V and J calls and clone size are taken from that table; D and trimming were inferred from the DNA. This table has some 530,000 clones, around 85% appearing once. The sample comes from a study of blood T cell repertoires in COVID-19. Study context: Researchers got acute and convalescent COVID-19 samples from the United States, Italy and Spain. Nucleic acid was either cDNA or gDNA, and it came from T cells, B-cell-depleted T cells, or PBMCs.

Specimen: peripheral blood. J is TRBJ1-1 and V is TRBV5-1, with a possible D match to TRBD1 (6 bases). The receptor comes from a human donor in a cohort sampled during active COVID-19. The CDR3 loop is CASSPQTGNTEAFF. The DNA for the CDR3 is TGCGCCAGCAGCCCACAGACAGGGAACACTGAAGCTTTCTTT.